This T cell receptor beta chain was found in a study of CD8+ T cells in alopecia areata (dated by TCRdb to between 2017 and 2018). The study in broad terms: Treated patients were enrolled in an open-label pilot trial of oral tofacitinib, 5 to 10 mg twice daily, for moderate-to-severe alopecia areata. Patients stayed on tofacitinib for 6 to 18 months and then had 6 months of follow-up off drug so that delayed response and recurrence could be assessed. To study T cell clonal expansion in alopecia areata, the researchers applied high-throughput TCRbeta sequencing to both the C3H/HeJ mouse model and human patients. On the human side, TCRbeta sequencing was run on scalp tissue and on sorted CD4+ and CD8+ peripheral blood T cells from healthy controls and from alopecia areata patients with either patchy or totalis/universalis disease. Tofacitinib-treated patients had biopsies at baseline and at 4 and 24 weeks of treatment, with a later scalp biopsy in several patients. Scalp clonality was compared across normal scalp (n=4), patchy alopecia areata scalp (n=8), and alopecia totalis/universalis scalp (n=8). The RNA source kit depended on sample type: the PAXgene miRNA kit for fixed scalp, the miRNeasy kit for PBMCs, and the RNeasy kit for mouse skin. TCRbeta CDR3 regions were amplified by immunoSEQ multiplex PCR using 35 Vbeta forward and 13 Jbeta reverse primers. Study-wide findings and limitations: Compared with mice, TCR sequences shared between patients were less clear, possibly partly because of HLA diversity across the patient population. Scalp TCR repertoire analysis is complicated because resident alphabeta T cells in normal human skin are also sequenced, whereas mouse skin is dominated by gammadelta T cells. Compared with normal scalp, lesional scalp, particularly in alopecia totalis/universalis, had higher clonality and more expanded CD8+ clones, which suggests antigenic drive.

For CDR1 and CDR2, the germline V gene lists LGHNT and FRNRAP. The V end loses 1 base and the J end loses 6 bases, and a stretch of 7 bases separates them. Inclusive of the bounding cysteine and phenylalanine, the CDR3 is 13 residues long. Only the CDR3 DNA is retained, 39 bases long and in frame from the first base. The time point label corresponds to: baseline before oral tofacitinib. Lesional scalp punch biopsies and peripheral blood were collected from alopecia areata patients. PBMCs were isolated by density centrifugation and stained for CD3, CD4 and CD8, after which CD4+ and CD8+ T cells were sorted on a FACSAria. In this sample, this clone turned up a few times. The clone's antigen remains unknown. No per-base quality is available; no much larger clone lies one base away. Library creation used the immunoSEQ multiplex PCR assay. RNA was extracted from all samples and reverse transcribed into cDNA, which served as template for TCR sequencing. First-strand cDNA was synthesized using SuperScript III with a 2:1 mix of oligo-dT and random hexamers. A synthetic immune receptor repertoire was used to assess amplification bias, and residual bias was removed computationally. In the source study's methods: After raw reads were preprocessed to remove errors, the CDR3 was defined following IMGT conventions as running from the conserved cysteine to phenylalanine. Clonality was computed as 1 minus the Shannon entropy, with the entropy normalized by log2 of the number of productive unique TCRs. CD4 or CD8 identity of scalp clones was inferred by cross-referencing scalp TCRbeta sequences with sorted blood CD4 and CD8 repertoires. Imported from immuneACCESS, the table was reduced by TCRdb to in-frame sequences with V and J called. These copies leave out some clones; in studies compared against another copy, an unresolved V gene accounts for under half, and the cause of the remainder is not known. The D gene and trimming were derived from the DNA, and the V and J assignments and clone size from that table. The table for this sample lists some 130,000 clones; roughly three fifths of them were counted only once. Of the sample, approximately 6.5% is held by the ten largest clones.

This receptor was taken from a human donor with alopecia areata. This sample comprised CD4+ T cells sorted from blood, obtained at week 0. The chain joins TRBV12-5 to TRBJ1-5; no D gene is confidently identified. CDR3 protein: CASGLEPGQPQHF. The DNA reads as follows: TGTGCTAGTGGTTTGGAACCTGGTCAGCCCCAGCATTTT.